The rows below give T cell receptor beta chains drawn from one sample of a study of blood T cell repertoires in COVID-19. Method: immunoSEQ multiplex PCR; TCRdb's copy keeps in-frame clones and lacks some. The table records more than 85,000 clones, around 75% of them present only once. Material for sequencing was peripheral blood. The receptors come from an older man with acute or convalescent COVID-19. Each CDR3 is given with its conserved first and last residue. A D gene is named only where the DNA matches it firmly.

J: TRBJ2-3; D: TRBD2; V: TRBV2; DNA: TGTGCCAGCAGTGAAGAGCGGGAGGGCCCAGATACGCAGTATTTT; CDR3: CASSEEREGPDTQYF
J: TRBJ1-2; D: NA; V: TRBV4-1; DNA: TGCGCCAGCAGCTTACTCCCGACAGTTCCGGACTATGGCTACACCTTC; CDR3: CASSLLPTVPDYGYTF
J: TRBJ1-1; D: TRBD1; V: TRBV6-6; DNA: TGTGCCAGCAGGGCCGGGGACAGGGACACTGAAGCTTTCTTT; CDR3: CASRAGDRDTEAFF
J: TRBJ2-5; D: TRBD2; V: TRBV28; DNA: TGTGCCAGCATTTCGGGGGGGAGGGAGACCCAGTACTTC; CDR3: CASISGGRETQYF
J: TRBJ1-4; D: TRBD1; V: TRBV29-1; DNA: TGCAGCGTCGGGACAGAGCGGAATGAAAAACTGTTTTTT; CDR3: CSVGTERNEKLFF
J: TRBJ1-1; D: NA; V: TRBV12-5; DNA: TGTGCTAGTGGTTTGGGGGGGCTACACACTGAAGCTTTCTTT; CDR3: CASGLGGLHTEAFF
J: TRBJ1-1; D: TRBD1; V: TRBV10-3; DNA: TGTGCCATCAAAAACCGGGACAGGGTTGACACTGAAGCTTTCTTT; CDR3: CAIKNRDRVDTEAFF
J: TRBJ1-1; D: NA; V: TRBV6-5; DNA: TGTGCGACGGGGTTACAGGGTCCTAACACTGAAGCTTTCTTT; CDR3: CATGLQGPNTEAFF
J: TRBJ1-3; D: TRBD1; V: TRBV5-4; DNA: TGTGCCAGCAGCCCCGACAGGGGGGTCTCTGGAAACACCATATATTTT; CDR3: CASSPDRGVSGNTIYF
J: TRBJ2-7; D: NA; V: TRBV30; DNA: TGTGCCTGGAGTATTAGCGGAGGGACGGGGGAGCAGTACTTC; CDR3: CAWSISGGTGEQYF
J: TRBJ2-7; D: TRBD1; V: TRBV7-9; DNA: TGTGCCAGCAGCTCCCAGGACAGGGGGCGCTTTTCCGAGCAGTACTTC; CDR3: CASSSQDRGRFSEQYF
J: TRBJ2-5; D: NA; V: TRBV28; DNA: TGTGCCAGCAGTTTAAGCGGTCAAGAGACCCAGCACTTC; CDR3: CASSLSGQETQHF